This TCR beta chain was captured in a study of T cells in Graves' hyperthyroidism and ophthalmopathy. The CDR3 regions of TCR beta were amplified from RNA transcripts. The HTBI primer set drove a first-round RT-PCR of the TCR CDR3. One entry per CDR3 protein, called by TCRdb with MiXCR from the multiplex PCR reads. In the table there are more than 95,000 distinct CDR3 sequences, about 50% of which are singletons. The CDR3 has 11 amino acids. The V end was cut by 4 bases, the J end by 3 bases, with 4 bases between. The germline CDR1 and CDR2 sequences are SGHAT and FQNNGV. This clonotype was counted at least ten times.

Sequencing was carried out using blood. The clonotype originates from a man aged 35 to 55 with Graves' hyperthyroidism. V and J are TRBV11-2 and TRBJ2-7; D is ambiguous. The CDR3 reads CASSSIYEQYF. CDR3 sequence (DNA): TGTGCCAGCAGCTCGATCTACGAGCAGTACTTC.